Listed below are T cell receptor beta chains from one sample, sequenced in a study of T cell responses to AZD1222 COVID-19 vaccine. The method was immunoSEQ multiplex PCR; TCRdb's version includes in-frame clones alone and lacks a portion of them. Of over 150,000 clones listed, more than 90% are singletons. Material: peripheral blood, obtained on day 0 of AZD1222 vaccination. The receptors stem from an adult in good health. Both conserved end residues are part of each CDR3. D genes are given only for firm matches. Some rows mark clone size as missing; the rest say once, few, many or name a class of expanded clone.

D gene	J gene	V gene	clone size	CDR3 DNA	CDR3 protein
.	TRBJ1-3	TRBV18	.	TGTGCCAGCTCACAAGGGGCTGGAAACACCATATATTTT	CASSQGAGNTIYF
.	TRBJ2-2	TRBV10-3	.	TGTGCCACGTGGACAGAGGAGATAAACACCGGGGAGCTGTTTTTT	CATWTEEINTGELFF
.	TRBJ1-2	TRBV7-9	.	TGTGCCAGCAGCTTAAACGACCATGGCTACACCTTC	CASSLNDHGYTF
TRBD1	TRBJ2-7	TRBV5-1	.	TGCGCCAGCAGCCCCGGGACAGATTACTCCTACGAGCAGTACTTC	CASSPGTDYSYEQYF
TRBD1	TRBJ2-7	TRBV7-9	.	TGTGCCAGCAGCTTACAGACAGGGAATGAGGCCGAGCAGTACTTC	CASSLQTGNEAEQYF
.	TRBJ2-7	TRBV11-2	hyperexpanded	TGTGCCAGCAGCTTCCCGGGAATTTATCCCTCCTACGAGCAGTACTTC	CASSFPGIYPSYEQYF
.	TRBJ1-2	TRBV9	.	TGTGCCAGCAGCCCTCATCTGGGGGACTATGGCTACACCTTC	CASSPHLGDYGYTF
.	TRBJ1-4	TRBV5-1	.	TGCGCCAGCAGAGGTGCGGGACTGGCTAATGAAAAACTGTTTTTT	CASRGAGLANEKLFF
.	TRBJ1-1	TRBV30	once	TGTGCCTGGCAACAAGAAAACACTGAAGCTTTCTTT	CAWQQENTEAFF
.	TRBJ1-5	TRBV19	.	TGTGCCAGTAGTATCACCAGGGGCGCGCATCAGCCCCAGCATTTT	CASSITRGAHQPQHF